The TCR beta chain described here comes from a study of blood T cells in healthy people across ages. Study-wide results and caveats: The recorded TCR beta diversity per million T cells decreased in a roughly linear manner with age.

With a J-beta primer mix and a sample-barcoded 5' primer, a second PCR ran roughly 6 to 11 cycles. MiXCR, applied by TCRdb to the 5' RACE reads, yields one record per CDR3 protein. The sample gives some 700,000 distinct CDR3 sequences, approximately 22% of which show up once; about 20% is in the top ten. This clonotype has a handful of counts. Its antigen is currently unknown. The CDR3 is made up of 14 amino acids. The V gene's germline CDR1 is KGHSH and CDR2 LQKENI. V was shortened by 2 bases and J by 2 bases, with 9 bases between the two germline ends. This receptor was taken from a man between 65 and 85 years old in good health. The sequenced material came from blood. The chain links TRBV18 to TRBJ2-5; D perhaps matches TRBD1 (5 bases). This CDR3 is CASSPIQAQETQYF. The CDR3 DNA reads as TGTGCCAGCTCACCAATACAGGCACAAGAGACCCAGTACTTC.